The rows below give T cell receptor beta chains drawn from one sample of a study of blood T cell repertoires in COVID-19. Data came from immunoSEQ multiplex PCR; TCRdb stores just in-frame clones and leaves some out. The table shows a few hundred thousand clones, with about nine tenths occurring only once. What was sequenced was PBMCs or T cells enriched from blood (not recorded which). These TCRs come from a woman in her twenties or thirties who had been exposed to COVID-19. CDR3s include the opening cysteine and the closing phenylalanine or tryptophan. The D gene is left open where the match is weak.

j_gene: TRBJ1-1; d_gene: -; len: 13; v_gene: TRBV11-3; CDR3aa: CASSPREGTEAFF; CDR3nt: TGTGCCAGCAGCCCCAGGGAGGGCACTGAAGCTTTCTTT
j_gene: TRBJ2-5; d_gene: -; len: 14; v_gene: TRBV5-1; CDR3aa: CASSWRGGEETQYF; CDR3nt: TGCGCCAGCAGCTGGAGGGGGGGCGAGGAGACCCAGTACTTC
j_gene: TRBJ2-5; d_gene: TRBD1; len: 14; v_gene: TRBV5-8; CDR3aa: CASRDRGSWETQYF; CDR3nt: TGTGCCAGCAGGGACAGGGGGTCTTGGGAGACCCAGTACTTC
j_gene: TRBJ2-7; d_gene: -; len: 11; v_gene: TRBV24-1; CDR3aa: CATGSVYEQYF; CDR3nt: TGTGCCACCGGCAGTGTGTACGAGCAGTACTTC
j_gene: TRBJ1-2; d_gene: -; len: 12; v_gene: TRBV28; CDR3aa: CASTLGELGYTF; CDR3nt: TGTGCCAGCACCCTGGGCGAGCTTGGCTACACCTTC
j_gene: TRBJ1-3; d_gene: TRBD1; len: 14; v_gene: TRBV3-1/TRBV3-2; CDR3aa: CASSRGTAGNTIYF; CDR3nt: TGTGCCAGCAGCCGAGGGACAGCTGGAAACACCATATATTTT
j_gene: TRBJ1-6; d_gene: -; len: 16; v_gene: TRBV11-2; CDR3aa: CASSFKIGGYYSPLHF; CDR3nt: TGTGCCAGCAGCTTTAAAATAGGAGGTTATTATTCACCCCTCCACTTT
j_gene: TRBJ2-3; d_gene: -; len: 15; v_gene: TRBV2; CDR3aa: CASSVAALRGDTQYF; CDR3nt: TGTGCCAGCAGTGTAGCGGCCCTTCGGGGAGATACGCAGTATTTT
j_gene: TRBJ2-7; d_gene: TRBD2; len: 14; v_gene: TRBV28; CDR3aa: CASSYPSGAYEQYF; CDR3nt: TGTGCCAGCAGTTACCCTAGCGGGGCCTACGAGCAGTACTTC
j_gene: TRBJ2-3; d_gene: TRBD2; len: 20; v_gene: TRBV5-4; CDR3aa: CASSHGPGTSGHTIRGTQYF; CDR3nt: TGTGCCAGCAGCCATGGACCCGGGACTAGCGGCCACACGATACGCGGGACGCAGTATTTT
j_gene: TRBJ1-5; d_gene: -; len: 14; v_gene: TRBV7-8; CDR3aa: CASSGRAGVQPQHF; CDR3nt: TGTGCCAGCAGCGGGCGGGCAGGGGTTCAGCCCCAGCATTTT
j_gene: TRBJ2-1; d_gene: -; len: 15; v_gene: TRBV24-1; CDR3aa: CATSDDMPGLGEQFF; CDR3nt: TGTGCCACCAGTGATGACATGCCCGGCCTGGGTGAGCAGTTCTTC
j_gene: TRBJ2-1; d_gene: -; len: 16; v_gene: TRBV5-6; CDR3aa: CASSSEVRERYNEQFF; CDR3nt: TGTGCCAGCAGCTCGGAGGTGCGGGAAAGATACAATGAGCAGTTCTTC